This T cell receptor beta chain was sequenced in a study of identifying expanded T cells in peripheral blood (dated by TCRdb to between 2017 and 2020). Describing the broader study: Separate aliquots of the same genomic DNA pool were sequenced to produce technical replicates, and four replicates were compared in pairs. Results the study describes overall, beyond this receptor: The authors expected that biological variance in healthy repertoires might rise further over much longer intervals, such as months to years. For all healthy donors, the variance in clone template counts between roughly 2-week samples rose significantly as total template count increased. Between technical replicates the binomial model flagged around 1.2 differentially abundant clones, whereas over approximately two weeks the binomial model flagged about 15 and over approximately four weeks 19 to 20. Both the number of clones called differentially abundant and the false-positive rate were significantly reduced by the beta-binomial model across all healthy-donor time intervals.

The CDR3, from cysteine to phenylalanine, totals 16 residues. The CDR3 DNA has 48 bases and is translated from base 1. V is reduced by 0 bases and J by 2 bases, leaving a spacing of 14 bases between them. CDR1 and CDR2, looked up from the germline V gene, are SGHVS and FNYEAQ. During the collection period, no infections or other immune events were recorded for the healthy donors. To calibrate time-dependent variance in a beta-binomial model of T-cell clone differential abundance, blood repertoires from healthy donors were used as a training cohort. There were some ten healthy donors in the training cohort, of whom 3 were female and 7 were male. The donors were between roughly 25 and 70 years old, with an average age of approximately 47 years. Whole blood was collected from each healthy donor at three time points spaced approximately 2 weeks apart and obtained from a commercial supplier. For immunosequencing, genomic DNA was extracted from unsorted whole blood.

This clone has only one observation. Its antigen remains undetermined. It has no much larger one-base neighbor in the sample; base qualities were not kept. The immunoSEQ Assay, which uses bias-controlled multiplex PCR amplification of genomic DNA, was used to profile TCRbeta CDR3 regions. The original pipeline was this. The absolute abundance of each unique TCRbeta CDR3 region was quantified after sequences were collapsed and filtered. Differential abundance was tested with a binomial (Fisher-equivalent) model and with a beta-binomial model adding time-dependent variance fitted from healthy donors. Clones with fewer than 5 combined templates were excluded, and clones with Benjamini-Hochberg FDR below 0.01 were called differentially abundant. Beta-binomial variance was modeled as a function of total template count across the two samples using the form v = (b*log(k)+a)^2. The table comes from immuneACCESS by way of TCRdb, which keeps in-frame sequences with V and J called. Part of the clones is missing from these tables; in studies checked, under half for an unresolved V gene and the rest for unknown reasons. V, J and clone size reflect that table, while D and trimming were determined from the DNA. The sample table shows over 90,000 clones, and approximately 85% are seen once. The ten most abundant clones make up 5.5% to 7% of the sample.

The source of this sequence is a person aged 18 to 75 in good health. The chain couples TRBV7-6 to TRBJ2-7; 5 matching bases give a weak D call of TRBD1. Sequenced material: blood. The nucleotide sequence reads TGTGCCAGCAGCTTAGCAGTGGGGCAGTCCGCCTACGAGCAGTACTTC. Its translation reads: CASSLAVGQSAYEQYF. Where the CDR3 stops, the reference TRBV7-6 and TRBJ2-7 genes take over; the full variable domain is GAGVSQSPRYKVTKRGQDVALRCDPISGHVSLYWYRQALGQGPEFLTYFNYEAQQDKSGLPNDRFSAERPEGSISTLTIQRTEQRDSAMYRCASSLAVGQSAYEQYFGPGTRLTVT.